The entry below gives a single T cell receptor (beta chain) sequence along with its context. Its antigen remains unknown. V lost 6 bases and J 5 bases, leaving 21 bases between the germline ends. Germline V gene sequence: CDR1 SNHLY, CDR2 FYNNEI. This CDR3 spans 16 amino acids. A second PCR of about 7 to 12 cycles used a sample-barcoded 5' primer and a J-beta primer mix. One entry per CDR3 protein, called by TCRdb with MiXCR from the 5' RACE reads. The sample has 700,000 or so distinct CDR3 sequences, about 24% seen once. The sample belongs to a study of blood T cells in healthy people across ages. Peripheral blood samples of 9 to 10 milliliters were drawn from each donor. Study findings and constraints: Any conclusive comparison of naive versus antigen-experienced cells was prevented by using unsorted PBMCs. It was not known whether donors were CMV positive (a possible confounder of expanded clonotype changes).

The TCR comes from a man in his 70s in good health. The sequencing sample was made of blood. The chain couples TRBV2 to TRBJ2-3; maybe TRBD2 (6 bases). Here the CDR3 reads CASSDWPRGVVDTQYF. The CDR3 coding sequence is TGTGCCAGCAGCGATTGGCCACGCGGGGTTGTAGATACGCAGTATTTT.